This TCR beta chain was profiled in a study of post-analysis software for immune sequencing data. Study background: The cohort encompassed relapsing-remitting, secondary progressive and progressive-relapsing multiple sclerosis disease courses.

Whole-study findings and limits: Controls had lower frequencies than patients of roughly five TRBV segments, which included TRBV5-6, TRBV5-1 and TRBV20-1. Multiple sclerosis patients showed significantly lower normalized Chao1 diversity than controls did.

A remark on this clonotype: As yet, its antigen is unknown.

Unique-molecular-identifier-tagged TCR beta cDNA libraries were used. TCRdb used MiXCR to reprocess the PCR reads, holding one entry per CDR3 protein. The table lists about 810,000 distinct CDR3 sequences, approximately 50% of them singletons. The CDR3 has 16 residues. CDR1 SGHTA and CDR2 FQGNSA come from the germline V gene. The germline V and J ends were trimmed by 7 bases and 11 bases, with 26 bases remaining between them. The sample consisted of blood. The receptor comes from a girl between 10 and 17 years old with multiple sclerosis. V gene TRBV7-2 combines with J gene TRBJ1-4, with D maybe TRBD1 (6 bases). This chain's CDR3 is CASTLPSRTEPDKLFF. The CDR3 DNA sequence: TGTGCCAGCACCCTACCATCTAGGACAGAACCCGACAAACTGTTTTTT.